The 8 T cell receptor beta chains presented below share a single source sample, sequenced in a study of CXCR3-negative and CXCR3-positive naive CD8 T cells. Study results and caveats: CXCR3-positive naive cells carried more hydrophobic TRB CDR3s than CXCR3-negative naive cells did.

No cognate antigen is known for these TCRs. UMI-labeled 5' RACE TRB cDNA libraries were prepared from the cells. Reprocessing the 5' RACE reads, TCRdb reports a single entry for every CDR3 protein and omits DNA. This sample's table reports some 120,000 distinct CDR3 sequences. Source material: naive CXCR3+ CD8+ T cells from blood. Subset in this sample: CD45RO-CCR7+CD27+CD95- naive CD8+ T cells expressing CXCR3 (TNR3+). These TCRs come from a human donor in good health. Some clones in this sample may be carry-over from other donors' samples.

This CDR3 reads CASSHARGGTGEQYF. The chain is built from TRBV23-1 and TRBJ2-7; TCRdb calls TRBD2, which cannot be checked without DNA. TRBV23-1 belongs to the ORF category, with a function that is uncertain. This CDR3 has 15 amino acids.

The rearrangement joins TRBV5-4 to TRBJ1-1. Germline V lookup: CDR1 SGHNT, CDR2 YYREEE (reference sequence). The CDR3 length is 12 residues. The CDR3 here is CASSLGLSEAFF.

The chain employs TRBV13 and TRBJ2-7; the D call from TCRdb, TRBD1, cannot be confirmed without DNA. Germline values: CDR1 PRHDT, CDR2 FYEKMQ (reference sequence). The CDR3 runs 13 residues. CDR3 residues: CASSLTPGGEQYF.

This sequence joins TRBV29-1 and TRBJ2-5. Germline values: CDR1 SQVTM, CDR2 ANQGSEA. CDR3 length equals 14 residues. The CDR3: CSVVGTGPQETQYF.

The chain links TRBV11-3 to TRBJ2-7. This CDR3 has 15 residues. From germline, CDR1 is SGHNT and CDR2 YENEEA. The CDR3 region is CASSPRDKNPNEQYF.

This rearrangement joins TRBV12-3 or TRBV12-4 to TRBJ2-2; the D call of TRBD2 rests on TCRdb alone, since no DNA is present to check it. The CDR3 length is 16 residues. This CDR3 is CASRPGLAVNTGELFF.

V is TRBV7-8 and J is TRBJ2-2; TCRdb lists TRBD2, though no DNA is available to test this call. Germline V CDR1 and CDR2: SGHVS, FQNEAQ. This CDR3 has 15 amino acids. The CDR3 region is CASSLSSGGTGELFF.

V usage is TRBV30 and J usage is TRBJ1-1. From germline, CDR1 is GTSNPN and CDR2 SVGIG (reference sequence). This CDR3 is built from 13 residues. The CDR3: CAWRIGTTSEAFF.